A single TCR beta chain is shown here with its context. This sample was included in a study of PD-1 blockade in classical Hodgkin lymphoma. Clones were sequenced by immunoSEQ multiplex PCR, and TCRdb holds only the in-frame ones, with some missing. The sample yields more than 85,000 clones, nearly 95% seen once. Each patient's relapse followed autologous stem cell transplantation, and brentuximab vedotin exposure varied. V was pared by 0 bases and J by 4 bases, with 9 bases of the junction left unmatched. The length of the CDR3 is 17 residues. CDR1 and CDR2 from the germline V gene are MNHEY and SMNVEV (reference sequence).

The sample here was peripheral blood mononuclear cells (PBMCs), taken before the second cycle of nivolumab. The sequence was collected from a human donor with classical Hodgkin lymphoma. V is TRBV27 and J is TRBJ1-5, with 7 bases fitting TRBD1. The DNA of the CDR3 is TGTGCCAGCAGTTTATCCCGAACAGGGGCCGCGAATCAGCCCCAGCATTTT. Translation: CASSLSRTGAANQPQHF.